This entry is about one TCR beta chain. Its target antigen remains unknown. No clone much larger than this one lies a single base away; base qualities are absent. This entry is derived from a study of cytomegalovirus exposure and HLA in healthy donors (dated by TCRdb to the late 2010s). For the study in its entirety: An earlier analysis of roughly 500 of the donors reported 276 Gb of sequence data and 117 million unique TCR beta sequences from approximately 180 million T cells. Roughly 300 gigabases of sequencing data and 91 million or so unique TCR sequences made up an early release that covered under 750 HLA-typed donors. The genetic ancestry cluster associated with self-reported Caucasian donors included about 84% of the approximately 430 genotyped donors. The aim of the study was to test whether cataloging public T cell receptors could identify signatures of past pathogen exposure. The T cell repertoires of 666 subjects were profiled by immunosequencing and related to cytomegalovirus serostatus. Besides the first cohort of roughly 700 subjects, a separate validation cohort made up of 90 to 150 different subjects was used. High-throughput TCR immunosequencing, statistical association of individual TCRs with disease status, and machine learning were combined to predict cytomegalovirus infection status. A later analysis re-examined previously published TCR beta repertoires from hundreds of donors and added high-resolution HLA genotyping to investigate patterns of TCR occurrence. Rather than drawing on any new phenotypic data, the later analysis identified candidate immune exposures from TCR beta sequences and the way those sequences occurred across donors. An earlier analysis of approximately 630 of the donors applied high-throughput TCR beta sequencing to assess whether each TCR beta V gene segment acted as functional or pseudogenic. Alongside the repertoire data, information on donor age, sex, ethnicity and CMV serostatus was compiled. A later genetic analysis took genome-wide SNP genotypes for about 55% of the 666 donors and used that subset as a discovery cohort. Every repertoire in the discovery cohort had been generated on one and the same sequencing platform. HLA typing included class I and class II loci at four-digit resolution. The number of typed donors differed by locus: about 629-630 for A, B, C, DRB1 and DQB1; 500 to 550 for DQA1; roughly 600 for DPA1; and some 470 for DPB1. Four to six DR-DQ haplotypes were handled as single units for association and clustering because linkage in the cohort was strong. Across under 500 genotyped donors of the cohort, an average of about 240,000 unique TCR beta nucleotide sequences per donor were sequenced, and around 20% of those sequences were non-productive. The paper's findings and limits, for the study overall: It was suggested by the authors that the approach could potentially be generalized to other disease states and immunological phenotypes. Presence/absence analyses assumed roughly uniform sequencing depth across donors, an assumption that may not hold. In a later analysis, TCR association rates were found to vary across HLA loci, with the most associated TCRs seen for DRB1 alleles and the fewest for HLA-C alleles. Compared with the roughly 720-donor mean, donors in an Asian-associated ancestry cluster had fewer N-insertions in productive TCRs, according to a later genetic analysis. V-gene and J-gene trimming of TCR beta chains was associated with a missense DCLRE1C variant in a later genetic analysis, and the association was replicated in an independent cohort. In this cohort, only TCR beta chains were sequenced, and detectable features were limited by the absence of alpha or paired-chain data. Correlated functional status among segregating V segments might be attributable to linkage disequilibrium, but an unknown experimental factor could not be ruled out. Across donors, most TCR sequences were observed very rarely, whereas some public TCRs were present in many individuals. A further reported finding was that TCR beta sequences accurately predicted the HLA-A and HLA-B alleles for most subjects in the first cohort. Cytomegalovirus status was reported to be diagnosed by the classifier with high specificity and sensitivity in both the original and validation cohorts. Specific HLA alleles were associated with roughly 16,000 TCR beta sequences at a false discovery rate of 0.05 in a later analysis. For the cohort, immune exposure information was limited to CMV serostatus. Strong co-occurrence of HLA alleles, especially DR and DQ, made assigning TCR associations to individual alleles difficult. A few of the identified cytomegalovirus-associated TCR beta chains were confirmed in vitro to be specific for cytomegalovirus antigens. Several of the top co-occurrence clusters appeared to be linked to parvovirus B19, influenza, CMV and Epstein-Barr virus, according to a later analysis. Because HLA typing was missing for some donors at each locus, association tests included only the typed subset. The sequencing pipeline was judged likely to have produced a cluster of highly shared sequence variants as a technical artifact. According to a later analysis, most CMV-associated TCR beta chains appeared to be HLA-restricted, and the HLA associations seemed to be driven largely by CMV exposure. The study gave a list of over 150 TCR beta chains associated with cytomegalovirus. A later analysis found that HLA-associated TCR beta chains were more clonally expanded and had lower generation probabilities than equally common non-associated chains. Broadly in line with IMGT annotations, most TCR beta V segments showed up in productive rearrangements about 90% or about 30% of the time in an earlier analysis of 587 of the donors. Because counts were too low, some 17 rarely observed V segments, including chromosome 9 orphons, were excluded from the earlier analysis of 587 of the donors.

The library relied on the immunoSEQ multiplex PCR assay. The multiplex PCR relied on a mix of 60 forward primers for TCR Vbeta segments and 13 reverse primers for TCR Jbeta segments. The CDR3 region of rearranged TCR beta genes was amplified from genomic DNA with a multiplex PCR assay. On the Illumina HiSeq System, the amplified TCR beta libraries were sequenced as 87-base-pair reads. As for the authors' bioinformatics: A later analysis counted tens of millions of unique TCR beta chains across the roughly 700 repertoires, and 9.5 million to 11 million of these chains were shared by at least two donors. To remove PCR and sequencing errors, raw reads were error-corrected and collapsed into unique sequences using a nearest-neighbor algorithm that merged closely related sequences. To assign V, D and J gene segments, CDR3 sequences were aligned to IMGT reference sequences. For a sequence to be retained, a match of at least six nucleotides was required to both a V gene segment and a J gene segment. Rearrangements were classified as productive when the CDR3 lacked stop codons and remained in frame with V and J, and all other rearrangements were classified as non-productive. CDR3 was defined by IMGT convention, running from the second conserved V-encoded cysteine to the conserved J-encoded phenylalanine. In an earlier analysis of more than 550 of the donors, sequences lacking an unambiguous match to a single V gene segment were excluded. An earlier analysis of around 600 of the donors classified V segments as functional when productive rearrangements were above 56.7% and as segregating when the standard deviation between donors was above 5%. To diagnose cytomegalovirus status from the catalog of TCR beta chain sequences, a statistical classification framework was built. A later analysis assigned V and J genes by comparing TCR nucleotide sequences with IMGT/GENE-DB human TR gene sequences. A later analysis assigned CDR3 sequences and most-parsimonious VDJ recombination scenarios with the TCRdist pipeline. A later analysis defined each TCR beta chain by its CDR3 amino acid sequence plus V-gene family, and excluded reads lacking a unique V-gene family. To address suspected cross-contamination and a sequencing artifact, a later analysis removed 450 to 700 highly shared, low-generation-probability nucleotide sequences. In a later analysis, a clonal expansion index was calculated for each public chain from normalized within-repertoire ranks of inferred template counts. In a later analysis, generation probabilities were computed using a VDJ recombination model fitted to out-of-frame rearrangements, and the results were checked against IGoR. In a later analysis, TCR-TCR, TCR-HLA and TCR-CMV co-occurrence was scored with hypergeometric tests, and a repertoire-size bias correction was applied to TCR pairs. A later analysis estimated false discovery rates by permuting HLA or CMV assignments 20 times. In a later analysis, co-occurring TCRs were grouped using DBSCAN, and TCRdist sequence similarity was added for clustering within HLA-allele-positive subsets. Repertoires with fewer than 30,000 or more than 120,000 public chains, plus five repertoires with anomalous nucleotide sharing, were excluded from co-occurrence clustering. In its TCRdb copy, this immuneACCESS table keeps in-frame sequences only and misses some clones. Where compared with another copy, unresolved V genes explain less than half of these, and the others have no known cause. V and J calls and clone size are given by that table; D and trimming were obtained from the DNA. The sample includes 150,000 to 250,000 clones, with 82% observed a single time. The ten most abundant clones make up 0.08% to 0.1% of the sample.

The cohort comprised fewer than 700 healthy bone marrow donors. At the time of sampling, every cohort member was nominally healthy, though immune exposures that went unrecorded were likely present. The donor was CMV seronegative and belonged to the group of several hundred seronegative cohort members. Each donor provided a peripheral blood sample, and peripheral blood mononuclear cells were used for TCR beta sequencing. The Qiagen DNeasy Blood Extraction Kit was used to extract genomic DNA from the blood cell samples. The sample comprised PBMCs. The TCR sequence derives from a boy aged 2-9 years in good health and CMV-seronegative.

The CDR3 region reads CASRPGLLNTGELFF. The DNA sequence is TGTGCCAGCAGACCCGGACTCTTGAACACCGGGGAGCTGTTTTTT. This chain is built from TRBV11-1 and TRBJ2-2; the D gene is possibly TRBD2, with 5 bases matching. Between the V and J ends, shortened by 6 bases and 1 base respectively, the junction contains 12 bases. Spanning cysteine to phenylalanine, the CDR3 consists of 15 amino acids. Only the CDR3 part of the read is kept: 45 bases, read in frame from the first base. The germline V gene (reference sequence) provides CDR1 SGHAT and CDR2 FQDESV.